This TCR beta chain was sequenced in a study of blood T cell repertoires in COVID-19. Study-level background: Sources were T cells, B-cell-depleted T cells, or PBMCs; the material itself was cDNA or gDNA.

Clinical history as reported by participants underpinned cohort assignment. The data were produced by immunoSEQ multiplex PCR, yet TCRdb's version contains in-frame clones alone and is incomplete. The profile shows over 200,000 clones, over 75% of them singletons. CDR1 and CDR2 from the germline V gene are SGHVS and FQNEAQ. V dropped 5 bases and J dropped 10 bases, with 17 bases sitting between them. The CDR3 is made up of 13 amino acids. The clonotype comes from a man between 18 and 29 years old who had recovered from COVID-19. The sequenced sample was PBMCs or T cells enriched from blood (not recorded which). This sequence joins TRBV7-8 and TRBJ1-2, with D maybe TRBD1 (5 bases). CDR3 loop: CASSLGEVGAYTF. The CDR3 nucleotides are TGTGCCAGCAGCCTAGGGGAGGTCGGAGCCTACACCTTC. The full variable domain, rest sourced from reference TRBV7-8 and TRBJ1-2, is GAGVSQSPRYKVAKRGQDVALRCDPISGHVSLFWYQQALGQGPEFLTYFQNEAQLDKSGLPSDRFFAERPEGSVSTLKIQRTQQEDSAVYLCASSLGEVGAYTFGSGTRLTVV.